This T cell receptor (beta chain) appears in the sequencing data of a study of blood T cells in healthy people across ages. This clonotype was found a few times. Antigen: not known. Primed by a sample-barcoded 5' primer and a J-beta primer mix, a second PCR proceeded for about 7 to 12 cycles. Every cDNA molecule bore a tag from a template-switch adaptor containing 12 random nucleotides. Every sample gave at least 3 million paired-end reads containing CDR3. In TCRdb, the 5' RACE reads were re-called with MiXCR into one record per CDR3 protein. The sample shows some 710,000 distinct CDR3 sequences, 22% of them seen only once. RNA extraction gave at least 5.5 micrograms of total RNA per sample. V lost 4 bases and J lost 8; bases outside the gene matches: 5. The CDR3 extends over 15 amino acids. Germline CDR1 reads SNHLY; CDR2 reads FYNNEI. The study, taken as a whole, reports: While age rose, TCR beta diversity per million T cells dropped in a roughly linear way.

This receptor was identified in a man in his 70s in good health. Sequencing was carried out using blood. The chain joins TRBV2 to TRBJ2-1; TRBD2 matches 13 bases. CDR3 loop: CASSATSGGFDEQFF. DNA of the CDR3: TGTGCCAGCAGTGCGACTAGCGGGGGGTTCGATGAGCAGTTCTTC.